These 17 T cell receptor beta chains were all obtained from the same sample, sequenced in a study of early T cells in non-severe SARS-CoV-2 infection. Via MiXCR, TCRdb re-called the 5' RACE reads, giving one row per CDR3 protein. The sample contains approximately 64,000 distinct CDR3 sequences, more than 15% of which appear only once. The source material was whole blood, sampled at baseline. These receptors were obtained from an adult who was a healthcare worker with PCR-confirmed SARS-CoV-2 infection or an uninfected control (not recorded which).

About this clonotype itself: A much bigger clone sits one base away, suggesting this may be a read error. This chain uses TRBV11-2 with TRBJ2-5; no definite D call. The germline CDR1 and CDR2 sequences are SGHAT and FQNNGV. The CDR3 totals 12 residues. This chain's CDR3 is CASSLVAETQCF. For the CDR3, the DNA is TGTGCCAGCAGCTTAGTGGCGGAGACCCAGTGCTTC.

Only a few counts were recorded for this clonotype. J is TRBJ1-2 and V is TRBV24-1; D is possibly TRBD1 (5 bases). The V gene lost 9 bases and the J gene lost 1 base, with 8 bases spanning the gap. The germline V gene has CDR1 KGHDR and CDR2 SFDVKD. CDR3 length: 12 amino acids. The CDR3 region has the DNA TGTGCCACCTGGGACCTTAACTATGGCTACACCTTC. Translated, it gives CATWDLNYGYTF.

The gene calls are TRBV6-1 and TRBJ1-1; D might be TRBD1 (6 bases). Germline CDR1 and CDR2: MNHNS and SASEGT. The CDR3 totals 12 residues. Trimming removed 7 bases from V and 7 bases from J, with 13 bases in between. The CDR3 DNA sequence: TGTGCCAGCAATCAACAGGGCGGTGAAGCTTTCTTT. This translates into CASNQQGGEAFF.

This clonotype was recorded at least ten times. The gene calls are TRBV20-1 and TRBJ2-7, with 10 bases identical to TRBD1. The germline CDR1 and CDR2 sequences are DFQATT and SNEGSKA (reference sequence). CDR3 length: 16 amino acids. Trimming at V came to 1 base and at J to 6 bases, leaving 12 bases not matched to a gene. CDR3 sequence reads: CSARAASSGQGFEQYF. CDR3 in DNA: TGCAGTGCTAGAGCGGCTAGCTCGGGACAGGGGTTCGAGCAGTACTTC.

This clonotype has a handful of counts. This chain links TRBV20-1 with TRBJ2-7; D unresolved. The CDR3 covers 13 residues. From germline, CDR1 is DFQATT and CDR2 SNEGSKA (reference sequence). Trimming shortened V by 1 base and J by 0 bases, and 7 bases separated the two germline ends. DNA of the CDR3: TGCAGTGCTAGAGTCAGTCTCTCCTACGAGCAGTACTTC. Translating it yields CSARVSLSYEQYF.

V usage is TRBV20-1 and J usage is TRBJ2-1; 10 positions agree with TRBD2. This CDR3 region has 15 residues. The V segment lost 3 bases and the J segment 3 bases; nucleotides outside the gene matches: 5. CDR1 and CDR2 (germline): DFQATT, SNEGSKA (reference sequence). The CDR3 coding sequence is TGCAGTGCTAGCCTTAGCGGGAGGTACTACAATGAGCAGTTCTTC. This codes for CSASLSGRYYNEQFF.

There are many counts of this clonotype. The chain links TRBV19 to TRBJ2-3; D unclear. CDR1 is LNHDA and CDR2 is SQIVND in the germline V gene (reference sequence). The CDR3 length is 15 residues. Between the trimmed V and J ends, which lost 3 bases and 0 bases, there was a span of 10 bases. The DNA of the CDR3 is TGTGCCAGTAGTATGGATAGGGCTAGCACAGATACGCAGTATTTT. It specifies CASSMDRASTDTQYF.

This sequence joins TRBV11-3 and TRBJ2-3, with 7 bases fitting TRBD1. The CDR3 contains 14 residues. In germline, CDR1 is SGHNT, CDR2 YENEEA. With V trimmed by 4 bases and J by 1 base, 2 bases remained unmatched. CDR3 nucleotide sequence: TGTGCCAGCAGCTCCGGGACAGGCACAGATACGCAGTATTTT. Its translation is CASSSGTGTDTQYF.

This clonotype has more than one count but fewer than ten. The chain employs TRBV3-1 and TRBJ2-2, with 9 bases identical to TRBD2. The CDR3 loop spans 20 amino acids. Germline CDR1 and CDR2: LGHDT and YNNKEL (reference sequence). J was trimmed by 2 bases and V by 0 bases; bases with no gene match: 13. CDR3 sequence (DNA): TGTGCCAGCAGCCAAGACGCCTCCACGGCTAGCGGGATAAACACCGGGGAGCTGTTTTTT. Translating gives CASSQDASTASGINTGELFF. The whole variable domain, filled in from reference TRBV3-1 and TRBJ2-2, reads DTAVSQTPKYLVTQMGNDKSIKCEQNLGHDTMYWYKQDSKKFLKIMFSYNNKELIINETVPNRFSPKSPDKAHLNLHINSLELGDSAVYFCASSQDASTASGINTGELFFGEGSRLTVL.

The rearrangement uses TRBV7-2 and TRBJ2-6; D is undetermined. This CDR3 is 15 amino acids long. Trimming removed 1 base at V and 4 bases at J, with 8 bases between. Germline CDR1 and CDR2: SGHTA and FQGNSA. The CDR3 coding sequence is TGTGCCAGCAGCTTAGGAGGTGGAGGGGCCAACGTCCTGACTTTC. Translation gives CASSLGGGGANVLTF.

V is TRBV7-2 and J is TRBJ2-5; 8 nucleotides line up with TRBD1. The germline CDR1 and CDR2 sequences are SGHTA and FQGNSA. Trimming removed 5 bases from V and 7 bases from J; junction bases left unmatched: 6. The CDR3 covers 13 residues. CDR3 coding DNA: TGTGCCAGCAGCCCGACAGGGGCGGGGACCCAGTACTTC. Its translation is CASSPTGAGTQYF.

This clonotype was counted a few times. The rearrangement joins TRBV5-1 to TRBJ2-7; possibly TRBD1 for D (6 bases). Trimming left V 4 bases short and J 2 bases short, with 13 bases between. Germline loops: CDR1 SGHRS, CDR2 YFSETQ. This CDR3 is 14 amino acids long. The CDR3 spells CASSPGQPPYEQYF. CDR3 bases: TGCGCCAGCAGCCCAGGACAGCCCCCCTACGAGCAGTACTTC.

The chain couples TRBV7-6 to TRBJ2-5; TRBD2 might be the D (7 bases). Trimming took off 5 bases at V and 5 bases at J, with 15 bases between the two ends. In germline, CDR1 is SGHVS, CDR2 FNYEAQ. The CDR3 totals 14 residues. As DNA, the CDR3 is TGTGCCAGCAGCCGAGGGGGGGGTCCCGAGACCCAGTACTTC. This codes for CASSRGGGPETQYF.

The chain couples TRBV18 to TRBJ2-1; TRBD2 matches at 11 bases. Germline CDR1 and CDR2: KGHSH and LQKENI. The V and J ends lost 3 bases and 9 bases, in that order; junction bases with no gene match: 13. The CDR3 runs to 17 residues. The CDR3 DNA is TGTGCCAGCTCACCGAAGTTGACTAGCGGGATTTTGGGTGAGCAGTTCTTC. This sequence encodes CASSPKLTSGILGEQFF.

The chain joins TRBV7-9 to TRBJ1-6, with D unresolved. From germline, CDR1 is SEHNR and CDR2 FQNEAQ (reference sequence). V was pared by 5 bases and J by 3 bases, with 5 bases between. There are 13 residues in the CDR3. The CDR3 loop is CASSPSYNSPLHF. DNA of the CDR3: TGTGCCAGCAGCCCAAGCTATAATTCACCCCTCCACTTT.

This clonotype was observed a few times. The chain recombines TRBV19 with TRBJ2-2, with a weak D call TRBD2 (6 bases). The CDR3 spans 14 residues. Trimming removed 5 bases at V and 6 bases at J, with 13 bases between. CDR1 LNHDA and CDR2 SQIVND come from the germline V gene (reference sequence). The CDR3 bases are TGTGCCAGTAGTCCCGGGGGAGAATCCGGGGAGCTGTTTTTT. It translates to CASSPGGESGELFF. The full variable domain, completed using reference TRBV19 and TRBJ2-2, is DGGITQSPKYLFRKEGQNVTLSCEQNLNHDAMYWYRQDPGQGLRLIYYSQIVNDFQKGDIAEGYSVSREKKESFPLTVTSAQKNPTAFYLCASSPGGESGELFFGEGSRLTVL.

This clonotype was seen at least ten times. The chain couples TRBV4-3 to TRBJ2-7; TRBD2 might be the D (5 bases). Trimming pared 1 base from V and 6 bases from J, leaving 10 bases between. In germline, CDR1 is LGHNA, CDR2 YSLEER. This CDR3 is 13 amino acids long. The CDR3 nucleotides are TGCGCCAGCAGCCAAGTTTTTGCGGGCGAGCAGTACTTC. Translated: CASSQVFAGEQYF.